A single sample gave rise to the 19 T cell receptor beta chains below, sequenced in a study of blood T cell repertoires in COVID-19. TCRdb's copy holds only in-frame clones and misses some; the assay was immunoSEQ multiplex PCR. The table includes about 91,000 clones, 70% to 80% detected once. Sequenced input: peripheral blood. Every receptor here comes from a man between 65 and 79 years old with acute or convalescent COVID-19.

The count of this clone is one. The chain recombines TRBV28 with TRBJ2-2; 9 bases line up with TRBD2. The V gene end was trimmed by 1 base and the J gene end by 4 bases; junction bases not matched to a gene: 7. The germline V gene has CDR1 MDHEN and CDR2 SYDVKM. The CDR3 consists of 17 residues. CDR3 loop: CASSLSGGGRATGELFF. The CDR3 coding sequence is TGTGCCAGCAGTTTATCCGGCGGCGGGAGGGCCACCGGGGAGCTGTTTTTT.

This chain links TRBV7-2 with TRBJ1-2, with D unresolved. Between the trimmed V and J ends, which lost 4 bases and 2 bases, there was a span of 2 bases. The CDR3 has 11 residues. The germline CDR1 and CDR2 sequences are SGHTA and FQGNSA. CDR3 amino acids: CASSSNYGYTF. CDR3 in DNA: TGTGCCAGCAGCTCAAACTATGGCTACACCTTC.

The gene calls are TRBV15 and TRBJ2-5; 7 bases align to TRBD1. The V segment lost 3 bases and the J segment 1 base; nucleotides outside the gene matches: 2. CDR1 and CDR2 (germline): LNHNV, YYDKDF (reference sequence). This CDR3 has 14 amino acids. The CDR3 region is CATSRGDSQETQYF. CDR3 in DNA: TGTGCCACCAGCAGGGGGGACAGCCAAGAGACCCAGTACTTC.

V usage is TRBV7-8 and J usage is TRBJ1-3; TRBD1 matches 7 bases. Trimming at V came to 5 bases and at J to 0 bases, leaving 7 bases not matched to a gene. Germline CDR1 is SGHVS and CDR2 is FQNEAQ. This CDR3 region has 16 residues. Here the CDR3 reads CASSPRQGGSGNTIYF. The CDR3 DNA is TGTGCCAGCAGCCCCAGACAGGGAGGCTCTGGAAACACCATATATTTT.

The sample holds a few counts of this clone. This chain connects TRBV28 to TRBJ2-1; TRBD2 matches at 13 bases. CDR3 size: 16 residues. In germline, CDR1 is MDHEN, CDR2 SYDVKM. The V and J ends lost 5 bases and 9 bases, in that order; junction bases with no gene match: 10. CDR3 sequence reads: CASSPITSGRAGEQFF. In nucleotides, the CDR3 is TGTGCCAGCAGTCCGATAACTAGCGGGAGGGCAGGTGAGCAGTTCTTC.

This clone was seen a few times. This chain joins TRBV27 and TRBJ2-1, with 10 bases matching TRBD2. V shed 6 bases, J shed 5 bases, and the junction held 16 bases outside the gene matches. Germline lookup yields CDR1 MNHEY and CDR2 SMNVEV (reference sequence). The CDR3 has 18 amino acids. CDR3 in amino acids: CASSSMVSGTSVNNEQFF. CDR3 DNA sequence: TGTGCCAGCAGCTCCATGGTCTCCGGGACTAGCGTAAACAATGAGCAGTTCTTC.

The gene calls are TRBV9 and TRBJ2-7; TRBD1 matches 9 bases. V was clipped by 4 bases and J by 6 bases; unmatched bases: 8. CDR1 is SGDLS and CDR2 is YYNGEE in the germline V gene. The CDR3 has 14 amino acids. The CDR3 region has the DNA TGTGCCAGCAGCCTCGGGACAGGGTGGGGCGAGCAGTACTTC. Residues: CASSLGTGWGEQYF.

The chain has TRBV24-1 and TRBJ2-1; D possibly corresponds to TRBD2 (6 bases). The CDR3 length is 18 residues. Per germline, CDR1 KGHDR and CDR2 SFDVKD. V shed 3 bases and J shed 5 bases, with 22 bases lying between them. Here the CDR3 reads CATSDHPGLAGPHNEQFF. Written as DNA, the CDR3 is TGTGCCACCAGTGATCACCCCGGCCTGGCGGGGCCCCACAATGAGCAGTTCTTC.

The chain has TRBV27 and TRBJ2-7; D possibly corresponds to TRBD1 (6 bases). CDR1 MNHEY and CDR2 SMNVEV come from the germline V gene (reference sequence). The CDR3 is 17 residues long. Deletions cut 4 bases from V and 2 bases from J, with 21 bases between. The CDR3 loop is CASSSGARGDPPYEQYF. CDR3 DNA: TGTGCCAGCAGTTCAGGGGCCCGAGGGGACCCTCCCTACGAGCAGTACTTC.

The chain carries TRBV5-4 and TRBJ1-2; 7 positions match TRBD1. CDR1 and CDR2 from the germline V gene are SGHNT and YYREEE (reference sequence). V was clipped by 4 bases and J by 2 bases; unmatched bases: 2. This CDR3 has 13 residues. Here the CDR3 DNA reads TGTGCCAGCAGCCCGGGACAGAACTATGGCTACACCTTC. It is translated as CASSPGQNYGYTF.

This chain connects TRBV6-4 to TRBJ2-1; no clear D. Germline V CDR1 and CDR2: MRHNA, SNTAGT. This CDR3 is built from 13 residues. V lost 3 bases, J lost 4 bases, and 7 bases lay in between. The CDR3 here is CASSDGDYNEQFF. CDR3 in DNA: TGTGCCAGCAGTGATGGAGATTACAATGAGCAGTTCTTC.

The chain has TRBV5-5 and TRBJ2-6; maybe TRBD1 (6 bases). This CDR3 is 16 amino acids long. Looked up from germline, CDR1 is SGHKS and CDR2 is YYEKEE (reference sequence). Between the trimmed V and J ends, which lost 0 bases and 4 bases, there was a span of 11 bases. The CDR3: CASSLDGGYGANVLTF. CDR3 nucleotides: TGTGCCAGCAGCTTGGATGGGGGCTACGGGGCCAACGTCCTGACTTTC.

The gene calls are TRBV27 and TRBJ2-1, with unresolved D. CDR1 MNHEY and CDR2 SMNVEV come from the germline V gene (reference sequence). Trimming took off 5 bases at V and 0 bases at J, with 11 bases between the two ends. The CDR3 runs to 15 residues. The CDR3 coding sequence is TGTGCCAGCAGTCCCGAGGCCGGCTCCTACAATGAGCAGTTCTTC. It translates to CASSPEAGSYNEQFF.

The DNA for the CDR3 is TGCGCCAGCAGCATGCCGACAGGGTTGACAGATACGCAGTATTTT. This sequence encodes CASSMPTGLTDTQYF. The genes are TRBV5-1 and TRBJ2-3; 7 bases fit TRBD1. Trimming at V came to 4 bases and at J to 3 bases, leaving 8 bases not matched to a gene. Per germline, CDR1 SGHRS and CDR2 YFSETQ. This CDR3 contains 15 residues.

The genes are TRBV30 and TRBJ1-3; TRBD1 aligns across 7 bases. J lost 1 base, V lost 3 bases, and 6 bases had no gene match. CDR1 is GTSNPN and CDR2 is SVGIG in the germline V gene (reference sequence). This CDR3 spans 15 amino acids. CDR3 nucleotides: TGTGCCTGGAGCTCCGGGACAGTTTCTGGAAACACCATATATTTT. Protein product: CAWSSGTVSGNTIYF.

This rearrangement joins TRBV24-1 to TRBJ2-3, with 8 bases identical to TRBD2. The trim removed 7 bases at V and 4 bases at J, leaving 9 bases unmatched. From germline, CDR1 is KGHDR and CDR2 SFDVKD. The CDR3 covers 15 residues. CDR3 in DNA: TGTGCCACCAGCTCCGGGACTAGGGTCGCAGATACGCAGTATTTT. Amino acids: CATSSGTRVADTQYF.

The chain is built from TRBV7-2 and TRBJ1-2; 8 nucleotides align to TRBD1. The trim removed 0 bases at V and 3 bases at J, leaving 9 bases unmatched. Looked up from germline, CDR1 is SGHTA and CDR2 is FQGNSA. The CDR3 length is 17 residues. CDR3 nucleotides: TGTGCCAGCAGCTTAGCGCTAAGACAGGGGCGAGACTATGGCTACACCTTC. This encodes CASSLALRQGRDYGYTF.

The V gene is TRBV20-1, the J gene TRBJ2-1, with 7 bases fitting TRBD2. J was trimmed by 3 bases and V by 3 bases; bases with no gene match: 11. This CDR3 spans 16 amino acids. Looked up from germline, CDR1 is DFQATT and CDR2 is SNEGSKA (reference sequence). The CDR3 protein is CSASTTASGNYNEQFF. In DNA form, the CDR3 reads TGCAGTGCTAGTACGACGGCTAGCGGCAACTACAATGAGCAGTTCTTC.

The chain recombines TRBV4-1 with TRBJ2-1, with a possible D match to TRBD2 (6 bases). Germline V gene sequence: CDR1 MGHRA, CDR2 YSYEKL. V was clipped by 0 bases and J by 2 bases, with 8 bases between them. CDR3 length: 15 amino acids. CDR3 bases: TGCGCCAGCAGCCAAGAAATAGCGGCCTACAATGAGCAGTTCTTC. Encoded protein: CASSQEIAAYNEQFF.